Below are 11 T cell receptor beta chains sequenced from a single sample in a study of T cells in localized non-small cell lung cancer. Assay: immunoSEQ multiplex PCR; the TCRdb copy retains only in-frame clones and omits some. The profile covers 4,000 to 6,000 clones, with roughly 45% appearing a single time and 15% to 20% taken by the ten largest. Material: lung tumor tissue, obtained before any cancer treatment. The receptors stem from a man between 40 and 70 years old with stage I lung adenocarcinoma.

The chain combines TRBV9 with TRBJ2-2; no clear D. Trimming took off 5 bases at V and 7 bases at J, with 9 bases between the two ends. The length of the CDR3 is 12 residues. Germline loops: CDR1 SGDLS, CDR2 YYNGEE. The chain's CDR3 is CASSEFVGELFF. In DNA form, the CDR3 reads TGTGCCAGCAGTGAATTTGTCGGGGAGCTGTTTTTT.

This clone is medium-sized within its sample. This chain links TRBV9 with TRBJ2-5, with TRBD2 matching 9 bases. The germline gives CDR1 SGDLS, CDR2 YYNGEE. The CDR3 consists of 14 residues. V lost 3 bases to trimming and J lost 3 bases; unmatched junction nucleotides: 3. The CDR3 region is CASSGTSAEETQYF. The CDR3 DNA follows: TGTGCCAGCAGCGGGACTAGCGCGGAAGAGACCCAGTACTTC.

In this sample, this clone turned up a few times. The CDR3 is CASSRGTENTEAFF. For the CDR3, the DNA is TGTGCCAGCAGTCGGGGGACAGAGAACACTGAAGCTTTCTTT. The chain joins TRBV6-8 to TRBJ1-1; 7 bases match TRBD1. Germline CDR1 reads MNHGY; CDR2 reads SAAAGT. The V gene end was trimmed by 5 bases and the J gene end by 1 base; junction bases not matched to a gene: 4. The CDR3 has 14 residues.

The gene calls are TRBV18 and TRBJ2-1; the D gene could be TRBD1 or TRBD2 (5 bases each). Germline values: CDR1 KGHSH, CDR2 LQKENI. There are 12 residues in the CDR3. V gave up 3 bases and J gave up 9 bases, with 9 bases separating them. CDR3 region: CASSPMRGEQFF. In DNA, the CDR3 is TGTGCCAGCTCACCCATGAGGGGTGAGCAGTTCTTC.

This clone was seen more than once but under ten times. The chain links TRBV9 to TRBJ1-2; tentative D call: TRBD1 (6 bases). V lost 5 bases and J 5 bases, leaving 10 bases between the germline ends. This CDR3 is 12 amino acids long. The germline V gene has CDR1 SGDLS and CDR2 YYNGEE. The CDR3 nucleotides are TGTGCCAGCAGACAACAGGGATATGGCTACACCTTC. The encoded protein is CASRQQGYGYTF. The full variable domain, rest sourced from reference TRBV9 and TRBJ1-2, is DSGVTQTPKHLITATGQRVTLRCSPRSGDLSVYWYQQSLDQGLQFLIQYYNGEERAKGNILERFSAQQFPDLHSELNLSSLELGDSALYFCASRQQGYGYTFGSGTRLTVV.

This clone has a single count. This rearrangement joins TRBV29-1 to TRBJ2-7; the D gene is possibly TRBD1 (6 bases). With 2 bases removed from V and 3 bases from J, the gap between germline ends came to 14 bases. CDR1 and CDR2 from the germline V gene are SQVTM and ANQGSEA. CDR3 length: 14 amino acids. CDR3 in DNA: TGCAGCGTTGAACTTCAGGGACAACACTACGAGCAGTACTTC. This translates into CSVELQGQHYEQYF.

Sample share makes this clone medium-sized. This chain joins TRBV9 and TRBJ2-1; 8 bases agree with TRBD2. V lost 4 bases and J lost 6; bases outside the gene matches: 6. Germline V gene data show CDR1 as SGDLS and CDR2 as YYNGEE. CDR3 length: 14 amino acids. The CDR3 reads CASSIGLAPNEQFF. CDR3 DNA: TGTGCCAGCAGCATAGGACTAGCTCCCAATGAGCAGTTCTTC.

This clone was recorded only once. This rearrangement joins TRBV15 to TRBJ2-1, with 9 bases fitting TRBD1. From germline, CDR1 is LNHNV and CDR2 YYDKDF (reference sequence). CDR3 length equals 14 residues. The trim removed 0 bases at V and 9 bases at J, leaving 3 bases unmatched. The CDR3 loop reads CATSRETGGSEQFF. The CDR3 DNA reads TGTGCCACCAGCAGAGAAACAGGGGGCAGTGAGCAGTTCTTC.

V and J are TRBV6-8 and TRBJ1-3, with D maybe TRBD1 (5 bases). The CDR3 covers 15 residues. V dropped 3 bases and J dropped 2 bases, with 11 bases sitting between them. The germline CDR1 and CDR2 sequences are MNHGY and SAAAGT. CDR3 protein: CASSYDSLTGNTIYF. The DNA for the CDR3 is TGTGCCAGCAGTTATGACAGCCTGACTGGAAACACCATATATTTT.

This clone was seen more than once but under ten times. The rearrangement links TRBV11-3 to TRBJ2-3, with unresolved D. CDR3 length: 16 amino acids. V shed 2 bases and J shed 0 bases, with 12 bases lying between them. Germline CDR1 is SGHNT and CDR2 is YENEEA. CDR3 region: CASSLPDGQSTDTQYF. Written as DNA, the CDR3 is TGTGCCAGCAGCTTACCAGACGGCCAGAGCACAGATACGCAGTATTTT.

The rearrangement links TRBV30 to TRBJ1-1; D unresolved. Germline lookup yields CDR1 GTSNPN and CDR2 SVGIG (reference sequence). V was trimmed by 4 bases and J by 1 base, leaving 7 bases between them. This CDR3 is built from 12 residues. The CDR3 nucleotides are TGTGCCTGGAAACGGGGGAACACTGAAGCTTTCTTT. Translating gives CAWKRGNTEAFF.